The sample holds a few counts of the clone carrying this TCR beta chain. Its antigen is not known. Template switching created a universal primer site, and the cDNA included unique molecular identifiers. TCRdb called the 5' RACE reads again in MiXCR, with one record for every CDR3 protein. The sample includes 450,000 or so distinct CDR3 sequences, 12% to 15% of them seen just once. This entry belongs to a study of identical twins. Notes on the study in general: Among out-of-frame alpha sequences shared by twins, low generation probability occurred in excess.

This CDR3 is built from 13 residues. V dropped 5 bases and J dropped 2 bases, with 10 bases sitting between them. Germline V CDR1 and CDR2: SGHAT, FQNNGV. The sample was also linked to a second study, of yellow fever vaccine responses in identical twins.

The clonotype comes from a woman aged 18-29 years in good health. The sequencing sample was made of CD4+ T cells sorted from blood. V usage is TRBV11-2 and J usage is TRBJ2-7; a weak D match, TRBD1 (6 bases). The DNA of the CDR3 is TGTGCCAGCAGCCCGGACAGTACCTACGAGCAGTACTTC. Encoded protein: CASSPDSTYEQYF. The full variable domain, in which reference TRBV11-2 and TRBJ2-7 provide the parts outside the CDR3, is EAGVAQSPRYKIIEKRQSVAFWCNPISGHATLYWYQQILGQGPKLLIQFQNNGVVDDSQLPKDRFSAERLKGVDSTLKIQPAKLEDSAVYLCASSPDSTYEQYFGPGTRLTVT.